Shown below are 15 T cell receptor beta chains from a single sample sequenced in a study of blood T cell repertoires in COVID-19. Using immunoSEQ multiplex PCR, the repertoire was profiled, and TCRdb retains in-frame clones only, with some absent. Of under 200,000 clones listed, about 83% are singletons. The sample comprised peripheral blood. The receptors come from a man aged 55 to 70 with acute or convalescent COVID-19.

The chain joins TRBV5-1 to TRBJ2-2, with no clear D. Between the trimmed V and J ends, which lost 4 bases and 0 bases, there was a span of 10 bases. The germline V gene has CDR1 SGHRS and CDR2 YFSETQ. The CDR3 has 15 amino acids. CDR3 bases: TGCGCCAGCAGCCGCGGCAGTGCGAACACCGGGGAGCTGTTTTTT. It yields the protein CASSRGSANTGELFF.

This rearrangement joins TRBV11-3 to TRBJ2-2; maybe TRBD1 (6 bases). V lost 3 bases and J 4 bases, leaving 18 bases between the germline ends. Germline V lookup: CDR1 SGHNT, CDR2 YENEEA. The CDR3 contains 17 residues. The CDR3, as DNA: TGTGCCAGCAGCTTTGGGGTTGGGGACACTGGCACCGGGGAGCTGTTTTTT. Encoded protein: CASSFGVGDTGTGELFF.

The rearrangement links TRBV6-6 to TRBJ1-1, with D hard to call. The CDR3 runs 15 residues. Trimming stripped 3 bases from V and 1 base from J, with 12 bases between. Per the germline V gene, CDR1 is MNHNY and CDR2 is SVGAGI (reference sequence). The CDR3 nucleotides read TGTGCCAGCAGTTATCGAACGGCGGGGAACACTGAAGCTTTCTTT. As protein: CASSYRTAGNTEAFF.

This clone has just a few counts. This chain uses TRBV9 with TRBJ1-2, with 11 bases fitting TRBD1. Germline CDR1 and CDR2: SGDLS and YYNGEE. V gave up 0 bases and J gave up 7 bases; unmatched junction bases: 8. The CDR3 is 16 residues long. CDR3 loop: CASSVARGQGAIGYTF. The CDR3 DNA sequence: TGTGCCAGCAGCGTAGCTAGAGGACAGGGGGCGATTGGCTACACCTTC.

The chain carries TRBV30 and TRBJ1-1; TRBD1 might be the D (5 bases). V lost 2 bases, J lost 4 bases, and 14 bases lay in between. CDR1 and CDR2 (germline): GTSNPN, SVGIG (reference sequence). The CDR3 is 14 amino acids. The CDR3 nucleotides read TGTGCCTGGAGTTTTCAGAGACAGATCACTGAAGCTTTCTTT. Protein: CAWSFQRQITEAFF. Complete variable domain (other parts from reference TRBV30 and TRBJ1-1): SQTIHQWPATLVQPVGSPLSLECTVEGTSNPNLYWYRQAAGRGLQLLFYSVGIGQISSEVPQNLSASRPQDRQFILSSKKLLLSDSGFYLCAWSFQRQITEAFFGQGTRLTVV.

The chain recombines TRBV28 with TRBJ1-2; D gene ambiguous. V dropped 7 bases and J dropped 5 bases, with 14 bases sitting between them. Germline V gives CDR1 MDHEN, CDR2 SYDVKM. This CDR3 comprises 13 residues. CDR3: CASIPAGDYGYTF. The DNA of the CDR3 is TGTGCCAGCATCCCGGCCGGGGATTATGGCTACACCTTC.

The chain carries TRBV19 and TRBJ2-7; no reliable D call. V lost 5 bases to trimming and J lost 1 base, with 9 bases between them. The CDR3 totals 13 residues. Germline values: CDR1 LNHDA, CDR2 SQIVND (reference sequence). CDR3 amino acids: CASSAGRSYEQYF. In nucleotides, the CDR3 is TGTGCCAGTAGTGCAGGTCGTTCCTACGAGCAGTACTTC.

The rearrangement links TRBV30 to TRBJ2-1; weak D call: TRBD1 (5 bases). Trimming removed 5 bases from V and 0 bases from J, with 14 bases in between. Per germline, CDR1 GTSNPN and CDR2 SVGIG (reference sequence). This CDR3 comprises 15 residues. The CDR3 DNA reads as TGTGCCTGGGACGCTGGACAAAGCTCCTACAATGAGCAGTTCTTC. As protein: CAWDAGQSSYNEQFF.

This clone showed up just a few times. Other DNA sequences in the sample encode the same CDR3. The chain uses TRBV24-1 and TRBJ1-2; tentative D call: TRBD1 (6 bases). Germline V gene lookup returns CDR1 KGHDR and CDR2 SFDVKD. Deletions cut 3 bases from V and 1 base from J, with 8 bases between. The CDR3 runs to 14 residues. Here the CDR3 DNA reads TGTGCCACCAGTGATGGACAGCTTAACTATGGCTACACCTTC. Translating it yields CATSDGQLNYGYTF.

For the CDR3, the DNA is TGTGCCAGCAGCCTGCGGCGGCTAAACTCTGGAAACACCATATATTTT. It specifies CASSLRRLNSGNTIYF. The genes are TRBV7-2 and TRBJ1-3, with no clear D. The CDR3 sequence is 16 residues long. With 5 bases removed from V and 0 bases from J, the gap between germline ends came to 14 bases. Per germline, CDR1 SGHTA and CDR2 FQGNSA.

This rearrangement joins TRBV30 to TRBJ2-7; D call uncertain. The V end lost 0 bases, the J end lost 4 bases, and 10 bases lay between the germline ends. Germline V lookup: CDR1 GTSNPN, CDR2 SVGIG (reference sequence). This CDR3 contains 13 residues. DNA of the CDR3: TGTGCCTGGAGTGTACGGTCAGGTTACGAGCAGTACTTC. Amino acids: CAWSVRSGYEQYF.

CDR3: CAWNPGHTYEQYF. In DNA form, the CDR3 reads TGTGCCTGGAATCCGGGACACACCTACGAGCAGTACTTC. The chain joins TRBV30 to TRBJ2-7; D is perhaps TRBD1 (6 bases). The ends were cut back, 4 bases at V and 2 bases at J, with 12 bases in the middle. The CDR3 covers 13 residues. CDR1 GTSNPN and CDR2 SVGIG come from the germline V gene (reference sequence).

CDR3 DNA: TGCGCCAGCGCCGGAGTAGGGGGCTGGGAGACCCAGTACTTC. Translation: CASAGVGGWETQYF. The chain uses TRBV5-1 and TRBJ2-5, with TRBD1 matching 7 bases. Trimming cost V 7 bases and J 5 bases; bases outside gene matches: 11. Looked up from germline, CDR1 is SGHRS and CDR2 is YFSETQ. This CDR3 is built from 14 residues.

The chain couples TRBV11-3 to TRBJ1-3; 8 positions match TRBD1. CDR3 length equals 15 residues. Trimming at V came to 5 bases and at J to 4 bases, leaving 7 bases not matched to a gene. In germline, CDR1 is SGHNT, CDR2 YENEEA. The CDR3 sequence is CASSLGQGAGNTIYF. For the CDR3, the DNA is TGTGCCAGCAGCCTTGGACAGGGAGCGGGAAACACCATATATTTT.

The V call is TRBV24-1, the J call TRBJ2-1; D might be TRBD1 (6 bases). With 7 bases removed from V and 8 bases from J, the gap between germline ends came to 17 bases. The CDR3 runs to 14 residues. Germline V gene lookup returns CDR1 KGHDR and CDR2 SFDVKD. CDR3 residues: CATSTPGAQDEQFF. Written as DNA, the CDR3 is TGTGCCACCAGCACCCCAGGGGCGCAGGATGAGCAGTTCTTC.